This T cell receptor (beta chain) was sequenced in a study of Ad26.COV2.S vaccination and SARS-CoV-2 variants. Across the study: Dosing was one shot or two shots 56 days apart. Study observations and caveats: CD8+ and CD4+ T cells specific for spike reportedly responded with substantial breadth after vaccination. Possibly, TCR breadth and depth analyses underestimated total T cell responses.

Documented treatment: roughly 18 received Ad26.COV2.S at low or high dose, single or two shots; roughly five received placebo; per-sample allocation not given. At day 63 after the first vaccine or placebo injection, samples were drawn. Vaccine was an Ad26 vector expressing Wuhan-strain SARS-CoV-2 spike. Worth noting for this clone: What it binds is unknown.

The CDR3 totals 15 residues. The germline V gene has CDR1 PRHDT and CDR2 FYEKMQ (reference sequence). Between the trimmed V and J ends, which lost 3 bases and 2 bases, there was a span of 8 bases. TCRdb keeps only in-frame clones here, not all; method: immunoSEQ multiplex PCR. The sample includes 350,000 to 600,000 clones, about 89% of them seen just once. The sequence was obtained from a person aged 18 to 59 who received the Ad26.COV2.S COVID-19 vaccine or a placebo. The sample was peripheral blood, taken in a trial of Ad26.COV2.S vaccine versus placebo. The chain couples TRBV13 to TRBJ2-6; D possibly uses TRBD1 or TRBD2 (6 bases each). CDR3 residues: CASSLEGAGANVLTF. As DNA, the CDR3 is TGTGCCAGCAGCTTGGAGGGGGCTGGGGCCAACGTCCTGACTTTC.